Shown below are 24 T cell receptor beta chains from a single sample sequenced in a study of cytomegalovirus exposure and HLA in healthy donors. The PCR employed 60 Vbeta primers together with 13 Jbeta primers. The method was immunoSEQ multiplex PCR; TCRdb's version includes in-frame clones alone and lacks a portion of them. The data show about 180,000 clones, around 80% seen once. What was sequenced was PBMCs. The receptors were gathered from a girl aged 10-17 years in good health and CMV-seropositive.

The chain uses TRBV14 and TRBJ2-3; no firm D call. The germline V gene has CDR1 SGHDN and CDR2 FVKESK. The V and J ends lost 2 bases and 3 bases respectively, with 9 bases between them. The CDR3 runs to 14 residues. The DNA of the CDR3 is TGTGCCAGCAGCCAATTTCGGGTTACAGATACGCAGTATTTT. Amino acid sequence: CASSQFRVTDTQYF.

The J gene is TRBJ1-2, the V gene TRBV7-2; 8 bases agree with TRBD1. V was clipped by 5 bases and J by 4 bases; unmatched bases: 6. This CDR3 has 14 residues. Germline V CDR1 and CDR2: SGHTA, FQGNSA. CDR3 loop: CASSPQGAAYGYTF. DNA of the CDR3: TGTGCCAGCAGCCCGCAGGGGGCAGCCTATGGCTACACCTTC.

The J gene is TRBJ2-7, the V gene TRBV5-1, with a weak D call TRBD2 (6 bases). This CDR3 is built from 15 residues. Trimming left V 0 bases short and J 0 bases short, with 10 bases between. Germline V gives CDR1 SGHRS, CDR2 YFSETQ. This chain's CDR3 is CASSLGGESSYEQYF. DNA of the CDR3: TGCGCCAGCAGCTTGGGGGGGGAGTCCTCCTACGAGCAGTACTTC.

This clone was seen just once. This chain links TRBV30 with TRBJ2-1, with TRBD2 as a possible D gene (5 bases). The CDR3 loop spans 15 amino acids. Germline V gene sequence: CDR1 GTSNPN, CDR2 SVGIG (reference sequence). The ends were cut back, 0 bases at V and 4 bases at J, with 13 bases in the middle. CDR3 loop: CAWSVTAGPYNEQFF. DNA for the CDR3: TGTGCCTGGAGTGTAACGGCGGGCCCGTACAATGAGCAGTTCTTC.

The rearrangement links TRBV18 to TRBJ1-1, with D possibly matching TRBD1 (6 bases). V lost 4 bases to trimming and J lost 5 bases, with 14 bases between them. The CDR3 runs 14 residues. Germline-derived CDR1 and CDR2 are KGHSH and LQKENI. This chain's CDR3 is CASSHPGEGTEAFF. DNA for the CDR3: TGTGCCAGCTCACATCCAGGGGAAGGGACTGAAGCTTTCTTT.

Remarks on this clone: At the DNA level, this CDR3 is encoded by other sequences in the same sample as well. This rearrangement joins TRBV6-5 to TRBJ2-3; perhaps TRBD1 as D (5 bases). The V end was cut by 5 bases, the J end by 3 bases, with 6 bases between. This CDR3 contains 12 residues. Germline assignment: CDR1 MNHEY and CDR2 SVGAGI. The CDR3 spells CASSRGTDTQYF. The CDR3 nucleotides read TGTGCCAGCAGTAGGGGTACAGATACGCAGTATTTT.

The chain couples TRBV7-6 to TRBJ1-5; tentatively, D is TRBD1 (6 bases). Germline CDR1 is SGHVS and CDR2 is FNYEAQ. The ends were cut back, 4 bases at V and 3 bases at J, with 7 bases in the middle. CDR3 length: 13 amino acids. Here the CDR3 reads CASSWTDNQPQHF. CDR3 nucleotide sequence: TGTGCCAGCAGCTGGACAGACAATCAGCCCCAGCATTTT.

CDR3 loop: CASSLVLLAGMETQYF. DNA for the CDR3: TGTGCCAGCAGCTTAGTCCTGCTAGCGGGAATGGAGACCCAGTACTTC. J is TRBJ2-5 and V is TRBV11-2; 9 bases map to TRBD2. Per the germline V gene, CDR1 is SGHAT and CDR2 is FQNNGV. The CDR3 has 16 residues. The trim removed 1 base at V and 5 bases at J, leaving 8 bases unmatched.

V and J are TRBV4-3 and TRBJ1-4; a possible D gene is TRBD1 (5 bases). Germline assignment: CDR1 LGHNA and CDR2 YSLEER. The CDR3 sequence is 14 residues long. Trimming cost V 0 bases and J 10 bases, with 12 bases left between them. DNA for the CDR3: TGCGCCAGCAGCCAAGATAGAGGCACAGGAAAACTGTTTTTT. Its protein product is CASSQDRGTGKLFF.

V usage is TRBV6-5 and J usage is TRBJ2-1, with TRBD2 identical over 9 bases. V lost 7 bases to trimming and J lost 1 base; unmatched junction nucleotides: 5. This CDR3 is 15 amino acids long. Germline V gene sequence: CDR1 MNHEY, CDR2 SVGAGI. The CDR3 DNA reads TGTGCCAGCATCCCAGCGGGGGGATCCTACAATGAGCAGTTCTTC. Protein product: CASIPAGGSYNEQFF.

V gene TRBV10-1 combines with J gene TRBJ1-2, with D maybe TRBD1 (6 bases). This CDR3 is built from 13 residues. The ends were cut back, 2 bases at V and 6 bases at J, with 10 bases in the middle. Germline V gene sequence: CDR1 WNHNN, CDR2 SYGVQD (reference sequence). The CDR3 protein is CASSESRGNGYTF. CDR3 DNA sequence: TGCGCCAGCAGTGAGAGCAGGGGAAATGGCTACACCTTC.

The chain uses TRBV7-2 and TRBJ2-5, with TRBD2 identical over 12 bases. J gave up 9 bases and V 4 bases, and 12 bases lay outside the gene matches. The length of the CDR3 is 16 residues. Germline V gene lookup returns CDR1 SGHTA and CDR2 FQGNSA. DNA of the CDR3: TGTGCCAGCAGCTCCAGACTAGCGGGAGACACACCGCCCCAGTACTTC. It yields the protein CASSSRLAGDTPPQYF.

For the CDR3, the DNA is TGTGCCAGCACCTCCGGCCGGGGGGGATACTACGAGCAGTACTTC. It yields the protein CASTSGRGGYYEQYF. The rearrangement joins TRBV7-2 to TRBJ2-7; 8 positions agree with TRBD2. The CDR3 runs to 15 residues. CDR1 SGHTA and CDR2 FQGNSA come from the germline V gene. V shed 7 bases, J shed 3 bases, and the junction held 11 bases outside the gene matches. The whole variable domain, filled in from reference TRBV7-2 and TRBJ2-7, reads GAGVSQSPSNKVTEKGKDVELRCDPISGHTALYWYRQSLGQGLEFLIYFQGNSAPDKSGLPSDRFSAERTGGSVSTLTIQRTQQEDSAVYLCASTSGRGGYYEQYFGPGTRLTVT.

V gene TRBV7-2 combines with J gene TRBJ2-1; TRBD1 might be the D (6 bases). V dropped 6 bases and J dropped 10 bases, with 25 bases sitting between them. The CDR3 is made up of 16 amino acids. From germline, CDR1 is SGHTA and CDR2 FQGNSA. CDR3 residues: CASRGGRYEGQGEQFF. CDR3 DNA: TGTGCCAGCAGAGGGGGTAGGTATGAGGGCCAGGGAGAGCAGTTCTTC.

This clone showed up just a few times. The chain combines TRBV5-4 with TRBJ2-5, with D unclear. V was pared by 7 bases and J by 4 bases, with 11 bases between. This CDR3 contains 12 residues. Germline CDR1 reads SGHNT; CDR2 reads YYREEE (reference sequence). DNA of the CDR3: TGTGCCAGCCACCTAATCGGAGAGACCCAGTACTTC. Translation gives CASHLIGETQYF. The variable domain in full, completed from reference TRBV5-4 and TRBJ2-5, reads ETGVTQSPTHLIKTRGQQVTLRCSSQSGHNTVSWYQQALGQGPQFIFQYYREEENGRGNFPPRFSGLQFPNYSSELNVNALELDDSALYLCASHLIGETQYFGPGTRLLVL.

This CDR3 is CASGLTDNNEQFF. The DNA of the CDR3 is TGTGCCAGCGGCCTGACAGATAACAATGAGCAGTTCTTC. The chain employs TRBV27 and TRBJ2-1, with D tentatively TRBD1 (5 bases). Trimming cost V 8 bases and J 5 bases, with 13 bases left between them. The CDR3 extends over 13 amino acids. Germline CDR1 MNHEY, CDR2 SMNVEV (reference sequence).

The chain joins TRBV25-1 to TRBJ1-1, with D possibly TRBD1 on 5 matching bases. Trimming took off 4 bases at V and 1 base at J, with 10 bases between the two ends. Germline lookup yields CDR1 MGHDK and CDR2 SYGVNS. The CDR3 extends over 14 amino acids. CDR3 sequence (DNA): TGTGCCAGCAGTGTTCCAGACAGGAACACTGAAGCTTTCTTT. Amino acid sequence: CASSVPDRNTEAFF. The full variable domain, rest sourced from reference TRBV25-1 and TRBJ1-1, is EADIYQTPRYLVIGTGKKITLECSQTMGHDKMYWYQQDPGMELHLIHYSYGVNSTEKGDLSSESTVSRIRTEHFPLTLESARPSHTSQYLCASSVPDRNTEAFFGQGTRLTVV.

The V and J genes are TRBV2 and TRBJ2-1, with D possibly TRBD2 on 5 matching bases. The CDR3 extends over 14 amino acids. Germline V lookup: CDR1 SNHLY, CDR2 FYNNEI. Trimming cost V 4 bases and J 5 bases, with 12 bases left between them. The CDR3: CASSVWEFDNEQFF. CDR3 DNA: TGTGCCAGCAGTGTGTGGGAGTTCGACAATGAGCAGTTCTTC.

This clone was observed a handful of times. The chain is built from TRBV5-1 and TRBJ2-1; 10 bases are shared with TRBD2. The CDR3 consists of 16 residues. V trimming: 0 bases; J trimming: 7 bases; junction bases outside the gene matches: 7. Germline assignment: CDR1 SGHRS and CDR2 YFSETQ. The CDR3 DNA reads TGCGCCAGCAGCTTGGCAGCGGGAGGGCCGGGGAATGAGCAGTTCTTC. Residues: CASSLAAGGPGNEQFF.

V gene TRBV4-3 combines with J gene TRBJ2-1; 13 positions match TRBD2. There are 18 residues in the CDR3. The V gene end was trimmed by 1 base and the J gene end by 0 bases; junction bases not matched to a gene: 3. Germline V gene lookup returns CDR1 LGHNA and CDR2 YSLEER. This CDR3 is CASSQGTSGRFSYNEQFF. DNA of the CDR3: TGCGCCAGCAGCCAAGGGACTAGCGGGAGATTCTCCTACAATGAGCAGTTCTTC.

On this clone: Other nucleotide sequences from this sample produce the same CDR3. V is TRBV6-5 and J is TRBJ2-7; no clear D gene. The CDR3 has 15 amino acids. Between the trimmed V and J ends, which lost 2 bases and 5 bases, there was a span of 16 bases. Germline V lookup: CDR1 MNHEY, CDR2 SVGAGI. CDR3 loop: CASSYGKIAPNEQYF. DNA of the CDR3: TGTGCCAGCAGTTACGGAAAGATAGCTCCTAACGAGCAGTACTTC.

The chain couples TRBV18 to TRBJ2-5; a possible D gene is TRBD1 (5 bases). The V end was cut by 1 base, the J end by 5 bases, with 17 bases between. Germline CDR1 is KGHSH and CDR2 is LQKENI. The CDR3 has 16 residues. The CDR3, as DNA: TGTGCCAGCTCACCACTGGGAACAGGAGCAGAGGAGACCCAGTACTTC. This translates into CASSPLGTGAEETQYF.

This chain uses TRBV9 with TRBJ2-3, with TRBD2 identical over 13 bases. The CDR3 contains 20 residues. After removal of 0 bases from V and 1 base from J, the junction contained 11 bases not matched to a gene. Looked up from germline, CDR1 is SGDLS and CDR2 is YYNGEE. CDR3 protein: CASSVAGARLAGGGTDTQYF. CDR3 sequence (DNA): TGTGCCAGCAGCGTAGCCGGGGCACGACTAGCGGGAGGCGGCACAGATACGCAGTATTTT. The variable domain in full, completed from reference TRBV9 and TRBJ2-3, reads DSGVTQTPKHLITATGQRVTLRCSPRSGDLSVYWYQQSLDQGLQFLIQYYNGEERAKGNILERFSAQQFPDLHSELNLSSLELGDSALYFCASSVAGARLAGGGTDTQYFGPGTRLTVL.

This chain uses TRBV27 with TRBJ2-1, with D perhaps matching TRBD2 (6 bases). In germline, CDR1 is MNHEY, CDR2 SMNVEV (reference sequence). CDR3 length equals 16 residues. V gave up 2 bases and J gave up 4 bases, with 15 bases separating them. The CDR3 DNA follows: TGTGCCAGCAGTTTAATATGGGAGGCCCAGTACAATGAGCAGTTCTTC. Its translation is CASSLIWEAQYNEQFF.